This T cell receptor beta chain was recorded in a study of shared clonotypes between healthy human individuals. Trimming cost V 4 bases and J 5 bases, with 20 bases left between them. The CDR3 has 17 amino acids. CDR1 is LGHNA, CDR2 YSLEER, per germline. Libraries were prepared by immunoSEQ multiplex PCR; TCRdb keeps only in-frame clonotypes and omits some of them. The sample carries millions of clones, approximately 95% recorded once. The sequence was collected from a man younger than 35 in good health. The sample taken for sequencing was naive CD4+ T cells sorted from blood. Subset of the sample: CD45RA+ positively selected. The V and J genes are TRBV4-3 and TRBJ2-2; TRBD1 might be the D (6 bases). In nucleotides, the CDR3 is TGCGCCAGCAGCCGCGGTCCGAGTCTGGGGGCGACCGGGGAGCTGTTTTTT. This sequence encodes CASSRGPSLGATGELFF.